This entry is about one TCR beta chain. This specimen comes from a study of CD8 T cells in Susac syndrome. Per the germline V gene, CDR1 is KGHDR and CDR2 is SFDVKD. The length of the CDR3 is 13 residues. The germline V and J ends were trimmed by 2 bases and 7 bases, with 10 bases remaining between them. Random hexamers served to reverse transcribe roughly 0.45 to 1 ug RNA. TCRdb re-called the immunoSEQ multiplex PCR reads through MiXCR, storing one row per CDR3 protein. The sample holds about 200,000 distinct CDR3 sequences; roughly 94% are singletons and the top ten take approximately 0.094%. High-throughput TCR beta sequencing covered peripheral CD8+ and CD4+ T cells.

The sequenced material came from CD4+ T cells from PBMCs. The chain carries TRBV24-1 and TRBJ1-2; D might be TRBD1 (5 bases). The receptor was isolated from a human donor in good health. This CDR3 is CATSDSDSAGYTF. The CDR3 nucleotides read TGTGCCACCAGTGATTCTGACAGCGCTGGCTACACCTTC.